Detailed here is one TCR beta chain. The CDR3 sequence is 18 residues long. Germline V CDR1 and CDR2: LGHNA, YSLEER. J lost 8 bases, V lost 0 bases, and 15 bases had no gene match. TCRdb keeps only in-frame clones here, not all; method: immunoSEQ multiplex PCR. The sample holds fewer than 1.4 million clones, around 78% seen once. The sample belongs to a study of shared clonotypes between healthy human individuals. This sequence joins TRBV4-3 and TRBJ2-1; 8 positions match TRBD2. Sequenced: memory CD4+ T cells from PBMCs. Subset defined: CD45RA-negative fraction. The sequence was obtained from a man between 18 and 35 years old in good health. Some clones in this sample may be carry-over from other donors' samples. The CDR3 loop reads CASSQDQIPGLGSHEQFF. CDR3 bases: TGCGCCAGCAGCCAAGATCAAATTCCGGGACTAGGCTCTCATGAGCAGTTCTTC.